A selection of T cell receptor beta chains follows, all from one sample in a study of blood T cell repertoires in COVID-19. TCRdb keeps only in-frame clones here, not all; method: immunoSEQ multiplex PCR. The sample contains about 130,000 clones, 65% to 90% of which appear only once. Sequenced: peripheral blood. The receptor set was obtained from a man older than 75 with active or convalescent COVID-19. The CDR3 runs from the conserved cysteine through the conserved F or W. D genes are given only for firm matches. Some rows have no size entry. The others give once, few or many, or a class for an expanded clone.

>-|TRBV27|-|TRBJ2-7
TGTGCCAGCAGTTTACAAGCCTCCTACGAGCAGTACTTC
CASSLQASYEQYF
>-|TRBV7-8|-|TRBJ1-3
TGTGCCAGCAGCCCGCGCAGGGGATATCCGGGAAACACCATATATTTT
CASSPRRGYPGNTIYF
>-|TRBV7-3|once|TRBJ2-1
TGTGCCAGCAGCCCGGCGGAAGACAATGAGCAGTTCTTC
CASSPAEDNEQFF
>-|TRBV12-3/TRBV12-4|few|TRBJ2-7
TGTGCCAGCAGACTGGACAGCTACGAGCAGTACTTC
CASRLDSYEQYF
>TRBD1|TRBV19|few|TRBJ2-1
TGTGCCAGTACCACCGTCGGGACAGGGTGGAATGAGCAGTTCTTC
CASTTVGTGWNEQFF
>TRBD1|TRBV10-3|-|TRBJ1-1
TGTGCCATCAGTGAGTCTTCCGGGACAGAGAACACTGAAGCTTTCTTT
CAISESSGTENTEAFF
>TRBD1|TRBV28|-|TRBJ1-4
TGTGCCAGCACTGGACAGGCCCTCGTAAAACTGTTTTTT
CASTGQALVKLFF
>-|TRBV10-3|-|TRBJ2-5
TGTGCCATCAGTGGGGCTAGCGTCGGTGAGACCCAGTACTTC
CAISGASVGETQYF
>-|TRBV19|-|TRBJ1-5
TGTGCCAGTACTGGGGGGGAACGGCCCCAGCATTTT
CASTGGERPQHF
>-|TRBV19|-|TRBJ1-5
TGTGCCAGTAGTATGGGTCCGGGAAATCAGCCCCAGCATTTT
CASSMGPGNQPQHF
>TRBD2|TRBV7-3|-|TRBJ2-3
TGTGCCAGCAGCTTCCAGGGACTAGTCACAGATACGCAGTATTTT
CASSFQGLVTDTQYF
>-|TRBV19|-|TRBJ2-2
TGTGCCAGTACCGACGTAGGGGGGGCCGGGGAGCTGTTTTTT
CASTDVGGAGELFF
>TRBD1|TRBV5-4|few|TRBJ1-2
TGTGCCAGCAGCTTGGGGGACAGGGACTATGGCTACACCTTC
CASSLGDRDYGYTF
>-|TRBV5-1|-|TRBJ2-7
TGCGCCAGCAGCTTGGTGCAGGGTCCGGGCGAGCAGTACTTC
CASSLVQGPGEQYF
>TRBD1|TRBV12-3/TRBV12-4|-|TRBJ2-7
TGTGCCAGCAGCCGGGACAGGGGGCACGAGCAGTACTTC
CASSRDRGHEQYF
>-|TRBV11-1|-|TRBJ2-7
TGTGCCAGCACCCTGTCCGTAGGGAGTGAGAGGTACGAGCAGTACTTC
CASTLSVGSERYEQYF
>-|TRBV6-5|-|TRBJ1-5
TGTGCCAGCAGTTACTCGAGAGAATTGCATCAGCCCCAGCATTTT
CASSYSRELHQPQHF
>TRBD1|TRBV19|-|TRBJ2-7
TGTGCCAGTAGTTCCCCGGGACAGGGGTCCTACGAGCAGTACTTC
CASSSPGQGSYEQYF
>TRBD1|TRBV9|-|TRBJ1-3
TGTGCCAGCAGCGTAGCGGGCGTAGGGGGCGCATCTGGAAACACCATATATTTT
CASSVAGVGGASGNTIYF
>-|TRBV7-2|-|TRBJ1-2
TGTGCCAGCAGCCCCCTGCAGGGGAAGGATGGCTACACCTTC
CASSPLQGKDGYTF
>TRBD1|TRBV2|once|TRBJ1-2
TGTGCCAGCAGCAGAGACAGGGGGGAAGGCTACACCTTC
CASSRDRGEGYTF
>-|TRBV5-1|-|TRBJ2-5
TGCGCCAGCAGCTTGGCCAGGGCGGGAAGAGAGACCCAGTACTTC
CASSLARAGRETQYF
>TRBD2|TRBV9|-|TRBJ2-3
TGTGCCAGCAGCGCCCCCGCCGGGCCCCAGCGGGGTGGGGATACGCAGTATTTT
CASSAPAGPQRGGDTQYF
>TRBD1|TRBV11-2|-|TRBJ1-1
TGTGCCAGCAGCTTCGACAGGGGAGAAGCTTTCTTT
CASSFDRGEAFF
>TRBD1|TRBV7-6|-|TRBJ1-1
TGTGCCAGCAGCTTAACACAGGGGGCGCCTGAAGCTTTCTTT
CASSLTQGAPEAFF
>TRBD1|TRBV6-2/TRBV6-3|-|TRBJ1-1
TGTGCCAGCAGTTACCCCCAGGGGGCGGTTGACACTGAAGCTTTCTTT
CASSYPQGAVDTEAFF
>TRBD1|TRBV30|-|TRBJ2-3
TGTGCCTGGAGTGCTGGGACAGGAAGCACAGATACGCAGTATTTT
CAWSAGTGSTDTQYF
>TRBD2|TRBV7-3|-|TRBJ2-5
TGTGCCAGCAGCCCTGAGAGCGGGAGGAGCCAAGAGACCCAGTACTTC
CASSPESGRSQETQYF
>TRBD1|TRBV5-1|-|TRBJ1-2
TGCGCCAGCAGCTTGAGGACAGGGGGCGCCTATGGCTACACCTTC
CASSLRTGGAYGYTF